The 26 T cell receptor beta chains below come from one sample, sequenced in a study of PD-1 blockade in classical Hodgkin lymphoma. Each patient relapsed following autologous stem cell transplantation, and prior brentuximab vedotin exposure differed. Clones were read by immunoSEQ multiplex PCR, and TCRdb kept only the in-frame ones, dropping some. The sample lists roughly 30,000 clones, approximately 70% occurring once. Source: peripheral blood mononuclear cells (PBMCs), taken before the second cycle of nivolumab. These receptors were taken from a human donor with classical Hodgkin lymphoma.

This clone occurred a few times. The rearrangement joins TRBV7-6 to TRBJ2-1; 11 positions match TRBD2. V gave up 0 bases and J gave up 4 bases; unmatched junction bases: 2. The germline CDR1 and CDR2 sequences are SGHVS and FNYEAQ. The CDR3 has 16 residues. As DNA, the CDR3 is TGTGCCAGCAGCTTAGCAGGGACTAGCGGTTACAATGAGCAGTTCTTC. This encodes CASSLAGTSGYNEQFF.

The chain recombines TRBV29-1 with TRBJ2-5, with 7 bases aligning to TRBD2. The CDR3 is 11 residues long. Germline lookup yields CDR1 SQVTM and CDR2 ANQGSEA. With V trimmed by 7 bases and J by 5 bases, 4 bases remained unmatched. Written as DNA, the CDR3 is TGCAGCGCCTGGGGGGGGGAGACCCAGTACTTC. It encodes CSAWGGETQYF.

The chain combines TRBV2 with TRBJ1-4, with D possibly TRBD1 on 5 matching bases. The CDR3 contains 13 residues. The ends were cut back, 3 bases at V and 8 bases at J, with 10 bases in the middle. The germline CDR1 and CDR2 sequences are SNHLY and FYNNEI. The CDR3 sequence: CASSERQGEKLFF. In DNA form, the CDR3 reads TGTGCCAGCAGTGAGCGGCAGGGCGAAAAACTGTTTTTT.

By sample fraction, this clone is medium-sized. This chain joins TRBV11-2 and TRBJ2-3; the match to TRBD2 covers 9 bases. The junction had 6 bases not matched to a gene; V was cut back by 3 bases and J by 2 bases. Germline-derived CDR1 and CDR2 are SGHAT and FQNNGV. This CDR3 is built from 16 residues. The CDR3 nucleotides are TGTGCCAGCAGCTTTGACCCTAGCGGGATCACAGATACGCAGTATTTT. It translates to CASSFDPSGITDTQYF.

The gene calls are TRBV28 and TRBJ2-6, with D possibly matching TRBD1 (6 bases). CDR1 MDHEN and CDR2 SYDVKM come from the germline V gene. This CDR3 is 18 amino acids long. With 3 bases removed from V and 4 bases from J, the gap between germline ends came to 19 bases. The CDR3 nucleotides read TGTGCCAGCAGTTTTATCGGACAGCCGACTCGGGGGGCCAACGTCCTGACTTTC. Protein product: CASSFIGQPTRGANVLTF.

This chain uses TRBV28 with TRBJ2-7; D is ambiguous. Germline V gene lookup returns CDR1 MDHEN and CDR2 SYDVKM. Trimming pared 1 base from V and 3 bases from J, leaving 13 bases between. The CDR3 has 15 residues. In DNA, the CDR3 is TGTGCCAGCAGTTTATTACAAGGCGGCGGCTACGAGCAGTACGTC. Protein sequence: CASSLLQGGGYEQYV.

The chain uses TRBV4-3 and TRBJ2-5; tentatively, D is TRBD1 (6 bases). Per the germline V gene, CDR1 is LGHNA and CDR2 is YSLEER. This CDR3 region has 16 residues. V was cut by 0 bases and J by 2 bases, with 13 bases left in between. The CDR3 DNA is TGCGCCAGCAGCCAAGACTACAGGGTAGGGCAAGAGACCCAGTACTTC. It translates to CASSQDYRVGQETQYF.

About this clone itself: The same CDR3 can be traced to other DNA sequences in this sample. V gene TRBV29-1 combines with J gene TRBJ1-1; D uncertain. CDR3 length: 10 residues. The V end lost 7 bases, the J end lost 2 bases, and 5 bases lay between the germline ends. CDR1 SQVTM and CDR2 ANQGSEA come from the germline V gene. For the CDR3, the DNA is TGCAGCGCTTTTAACACTGAAGCTTTCTTT. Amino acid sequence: CSAFNTEAFF.

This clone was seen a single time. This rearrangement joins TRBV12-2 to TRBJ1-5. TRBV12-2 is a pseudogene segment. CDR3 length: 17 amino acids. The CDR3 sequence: CASRLKTPGFRDQPQHF. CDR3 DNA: TGTGCAAGTCGCTTAAAAACGCCGGGTTTTAGGGATCAGCCCCAGCATTTT.

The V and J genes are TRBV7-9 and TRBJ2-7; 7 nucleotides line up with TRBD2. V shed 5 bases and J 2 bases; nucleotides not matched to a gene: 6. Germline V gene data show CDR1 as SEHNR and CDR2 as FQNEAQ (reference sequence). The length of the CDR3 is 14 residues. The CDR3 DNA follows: TGTGCCAGCAGCCCCGGACTAGATACCTACGAGCAGTACGTC. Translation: CASSPGLDTYEQYV.

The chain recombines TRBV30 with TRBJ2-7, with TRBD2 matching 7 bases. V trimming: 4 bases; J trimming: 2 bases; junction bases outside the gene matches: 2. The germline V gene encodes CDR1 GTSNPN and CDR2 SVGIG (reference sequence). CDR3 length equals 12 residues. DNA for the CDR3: TGTGCCTGGACTAGCGGTACCTACGAGCAGTACTTC. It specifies CAWTSGTYEQYF.

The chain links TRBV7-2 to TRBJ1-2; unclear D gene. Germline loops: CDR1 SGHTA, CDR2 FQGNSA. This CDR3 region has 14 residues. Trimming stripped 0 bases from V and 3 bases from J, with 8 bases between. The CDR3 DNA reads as TGTGCCAGCAGCTTAGCTCGCGGCGACTATGGCTACACCTTC. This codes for CASSLARGDYGYTF.

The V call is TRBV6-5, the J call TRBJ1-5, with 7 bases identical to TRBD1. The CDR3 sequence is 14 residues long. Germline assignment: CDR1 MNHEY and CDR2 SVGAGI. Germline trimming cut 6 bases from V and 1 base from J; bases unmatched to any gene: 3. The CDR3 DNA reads TGTGCCAGCAGCCAGGGACAGAGCAATCAGCCCCAGCATTTT. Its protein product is CASSQGQSNQPQHF.

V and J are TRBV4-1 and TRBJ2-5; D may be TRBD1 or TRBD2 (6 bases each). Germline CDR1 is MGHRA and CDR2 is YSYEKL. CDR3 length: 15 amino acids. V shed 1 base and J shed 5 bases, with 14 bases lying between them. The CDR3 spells CASSQGRQAGETQYF. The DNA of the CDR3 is TGCGCCAGCAGCCAAGGTCGACAGGCGGGGGAGACCCAGTACTTC.

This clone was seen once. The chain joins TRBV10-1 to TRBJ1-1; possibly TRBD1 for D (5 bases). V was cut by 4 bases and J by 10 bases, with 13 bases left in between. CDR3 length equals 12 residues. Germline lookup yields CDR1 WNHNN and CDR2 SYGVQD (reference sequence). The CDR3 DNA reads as TGCGCCAGCAGTGGGGGGACCGGGGGAGCTTTCTTT. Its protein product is CASSGGTGGAFF.

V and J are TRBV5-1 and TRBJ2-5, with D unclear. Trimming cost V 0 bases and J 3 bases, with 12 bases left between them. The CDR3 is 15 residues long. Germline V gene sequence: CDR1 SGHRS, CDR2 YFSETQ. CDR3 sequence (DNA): TGCGCCAGCAGCTTGGAGGTAGGAACCAAAGAGACCCAGTACTTC. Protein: CASSLEVGTKETQYF.

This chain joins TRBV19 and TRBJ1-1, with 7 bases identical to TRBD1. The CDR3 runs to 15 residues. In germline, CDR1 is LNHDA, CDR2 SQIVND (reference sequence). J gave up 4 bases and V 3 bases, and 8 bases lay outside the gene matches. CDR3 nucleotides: TGTGCCAGTAGTATTACAGGGGTGGCTCGCACTGAAGCTTTCTTT. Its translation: CASSITGVARTEAFF.

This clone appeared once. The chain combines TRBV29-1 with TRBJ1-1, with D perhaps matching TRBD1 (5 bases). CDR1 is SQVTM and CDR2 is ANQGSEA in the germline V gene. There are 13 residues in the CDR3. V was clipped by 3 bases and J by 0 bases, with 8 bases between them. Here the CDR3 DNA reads TGCAGCGTTGAGGGGCAGGTGAACACTGAAGCTTTCTTT. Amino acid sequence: CSVEGQVNTEAFF.

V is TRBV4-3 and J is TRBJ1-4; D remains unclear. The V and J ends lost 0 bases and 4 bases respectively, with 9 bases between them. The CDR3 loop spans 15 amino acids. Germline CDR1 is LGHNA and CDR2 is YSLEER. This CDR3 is CASSQDRALNEKLFF. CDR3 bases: TGCGCCAGCAGCCAAGATAGGGCGCTTAATGAAAAACTGTTTTTT.

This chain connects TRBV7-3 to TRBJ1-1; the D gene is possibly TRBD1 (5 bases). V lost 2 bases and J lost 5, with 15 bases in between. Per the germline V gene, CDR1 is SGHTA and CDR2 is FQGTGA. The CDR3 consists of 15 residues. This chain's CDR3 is CASSLVQGVITEAFF. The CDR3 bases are TGTGCCAGCAGCTTAGTCCAGGGTGTGATTACTGAAGCTTTCTTT.

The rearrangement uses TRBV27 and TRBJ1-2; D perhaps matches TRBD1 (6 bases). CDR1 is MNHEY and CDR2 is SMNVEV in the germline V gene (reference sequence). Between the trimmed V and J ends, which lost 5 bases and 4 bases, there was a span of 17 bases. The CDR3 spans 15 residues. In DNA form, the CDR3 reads TGTGCCAGCAGTCCCGGGGGACACAATAGCTATGGCTACACCTTC. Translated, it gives CASSPGGHNSYGYTF.

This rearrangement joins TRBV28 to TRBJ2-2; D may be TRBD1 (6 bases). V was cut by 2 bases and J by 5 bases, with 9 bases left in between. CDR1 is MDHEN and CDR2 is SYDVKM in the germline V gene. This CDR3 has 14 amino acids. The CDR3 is CASSLLQGTGELFF. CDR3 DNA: TGTGCCAGCAGTTTACTACAGGGAACCGGGGAGCTGTTTTTT.

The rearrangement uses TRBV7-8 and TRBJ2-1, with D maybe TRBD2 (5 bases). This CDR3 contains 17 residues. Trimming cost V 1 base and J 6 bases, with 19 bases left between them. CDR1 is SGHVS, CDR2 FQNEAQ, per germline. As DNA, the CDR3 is TGTGCCAGCAGCTTAGGAGTAGCGATTCATCTAACCAATGAGCAGTTCTTC. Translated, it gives CASSLGVAIHLTNEQFF.

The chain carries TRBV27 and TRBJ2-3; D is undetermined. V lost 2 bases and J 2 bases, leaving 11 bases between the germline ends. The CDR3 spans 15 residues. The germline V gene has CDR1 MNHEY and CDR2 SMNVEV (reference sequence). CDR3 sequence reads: CASSLNGPLTDTQYF. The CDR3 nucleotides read TGTGCCAGCAGTTTAAATGGGCCCCTCACAGATACGCAGTATTTT.

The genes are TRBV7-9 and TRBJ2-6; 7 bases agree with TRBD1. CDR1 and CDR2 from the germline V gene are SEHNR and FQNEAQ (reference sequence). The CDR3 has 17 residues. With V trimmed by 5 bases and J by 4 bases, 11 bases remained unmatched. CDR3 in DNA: TGTGCCAGCAGCAAGACAGGGCTTGGGAGAGGGGCCAACGTCCTGACTTTC. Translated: CASSKTGLGRGANVLTF.

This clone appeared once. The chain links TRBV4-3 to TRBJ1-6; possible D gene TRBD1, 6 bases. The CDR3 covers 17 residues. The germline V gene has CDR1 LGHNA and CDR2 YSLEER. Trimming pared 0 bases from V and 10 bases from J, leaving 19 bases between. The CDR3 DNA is TGCGCCAGCAGCCAAGATATAACTAGGGGGGCCTGGTCACCCCTCCACTTT. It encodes CASSQDITRGAWSPLHF.